The next 18 T cell receptor beta chains were all read from a single sample in a study of blood T cell repertoires in COVID-19. Repertoires were generated with immunoSEQ multiplex PCR, while TCRdb's copy carries only in-frame clones and drops some. The sample holds 250,000 to 350,000 clones, 89% seen once. Sequences were obtained from peripheral blood. These receptors all stem from a woman aged 55 to 70 with acute or convalescent COVID-19.

The chain is built from TRBV28 and TRBJ1-2, with D perhaps TRBD1 (5 bases). The V gene's germline CDR1 is MDHEN and CDR2 SYDVKM. V was cut by 6 bases and J by 4 bases, with 18 bases left in between. The CDR3 contains 15 residues. The CDR3 nucleotides read TGTGCCAGCAGAGGCGCCGGGCGGCAGGGCTATGGCTACACCTTC. The encoded protein is CASRGAGRQGYGYTF.

This clone was recorded only once. The genes are TRBV14 and TRBJ2-3, with TRBD2 as a possible D gene (6 bases). Germline CDR1 reads SGHDN; CDR2 reads FVKESK. The CDR3 spans 17 residues. V lost 2 bases, J lost 1 base, and 16 bases lay in between. Written as DNA, the CDR3 is TGTGCCAGCAGCCAAACCCTGGACCGGAGGGGCACAGATACGCAGTATTTT. Residues: CASSQTLDRRGTDTQYF.

The chain recombines TRBV6-5 with TRBJ2-5; the D gene is possibly TRBD2 (7 bases). Trimming took off 6 bases at V and 5 bases at J, with 19 bases between the two ends. The CDR3 sequence is 15 residues long. In germline, CDR1 is MNHEY, CDR2 SVGAGI. CDR3 DNA: TGTGCCAGCAGGGATGGGGGGGGGCGAGGGGAGACCCAGTACTTC. Its protein is CASRDGGGRGETQYF.

V and J are TRBV7-6 and TRBJ1-4; 8 bases align to TRBD1. V shed 4 bases, J shed 8 bases, and the junction held 6 bases outside the gene matches. Germline CDR1 is SGHVS and CDR2 is FNYEAQ. The CDR3 runs to 14 residues. CDR3 sequence: CASSSGQGGEKLFF. The CDR3 nucleotides read TGTGCCAGCAGCTCCGGACAGGGTGGCGAAAAACTGTTTTTT.

The chain has TRBV19 and TRBJ1-2; no reliable D call. V lost 3 bases, J lost 8 bases, and 10 bases lay in between. This CDR3 has 12 residues. Germline CDR1 LNHDA, CDR2 SQIVND (reference sequence). CDR3 sequence: CASSIREIGYTF. CDR3 nucleotide sequence: TGTGCCAGTAGTATTCGGGAGATCGGCTACACCTTC.

The J gene is TRBJ1-6, the V gene TRBV5-1; D is possibly TRBD1 (5 bases). CDR1 SGHRS and CDR2 YFSETQ come from the germline V gene. V lost 0 bases and J lost 7, with 17 bases in between. The CDR3 is 17 residues long. The CDR3 sequence: CASSLATGDHGNSPLHF. The DNA for the CDR3 is TGCGCCAGCAGCTTGGCCACGGGGGATCACGGGAATTCACCCCTCCACTTT.

A few counts support this clone. V is TRBV19 and J is TRBJ1-2, with TRBD1 as a possible D gene (5 bases). The CDR3 runs to 13 residues. The V gene's germline CDR1 is LNHDA and CDR2 SQIVND (reference sequence). V was trimmed by 4 bases and J by 3 bases, leaving 9 bases between them. CDR3 residues: CASSTDSYYGYTF. CDR3 sequence (DNA): TGTGCCAGTAGTACCGACAGCTACTATGGCTACACCTTC.

This clone appeared once. The gene calls are TRBV6-2 or TRBV6-3 and TRBJ2-1; the D is unclear. The germline V gene encodes CDR1 MNHEY and CDR2 SVGEGT. This CDR3 comprises 13 residues. V lost 2 bases, J lost 4 bases, and 6 bases lay in between. The CDR3 sequence is CASSYTDYNEQFF. CDR3 coding DNA: TGTGCCAGCAGTTACACAGATTACAATGAGCAGTTCTTC.

The chain has TRBV6-5 and TRBJ2-3, with 10 bases aligning to TRBD2. Germline V gene data show CDR1 as MNHEY and CDR2 as SVGAGI. The V segment lost 6 bases and the J segment 14 bases; nucleotides outside the gene matches: 8. This CDR3 contains 12 residues. The CDR3 region has the DNA TGTGCCAGCAGCCTCGAGCGGGGGGGTGTGTATTTT. Protein product: CASSLERGGVYF.

The genes are TRBV9 and TRBJ2-2; 7 nucleotides align to TRBD1. The germline V gene has CDR1 SGDLS and CDR2 YYNGEE. With 3 bases clipped from V and 5 bases from J, the junction kept 10 bases outside the gene matches. CDR3 length: 16 amino acids. The CDR3 bases are TGTGCCAGCAGCGCCCTCGTAAGGGGGCGGACCGGGGAGCTGTTTTTT. Encoded protein: CASSALVRGRTGELFF. The complete variable domain, with remaining parts taken from reference TRBV9 and TRBJ2-2, reads DSGVTQTPKHLITATGQRVTLRCSPRSGDLSVYWYQQSLDQGLQFLIQYYNGEERAKGNILERFSAQQFPDLHSELNLSSLELGDSALYFCASSALVRGRTGELFFGEGSRLTVL.

This sequence joins TRBV27 and TRBJ2-6; D remains ambiguous. Germline CDR1 and CDR2: MNHEY and SMNVEV (reference sequence). V was trimmed by 5 bases and J by 0 bases, leaving 2 bases between them. This CDR3 comprises 13 residues. Here the CDR3 DNA reads TGTGCCAGCAGTCGCTCTGGGGCCAACGTCCTGACTTTC. This sequence encodes CASSRSGANVLTF.

The gene calls are TRBV9 and TRBJ2-1; TRBD1 matches 9 bases. This CDR3 is built from 15 residues. Trimming cost V 3 bases and J 6 bases; bases outside gene matches: 7. Germline V CDR1 and CDR2: SGDLS, YYNGEE. Here the CDR3 DNA reads TGTGCCAGCAGCGAGGGACAGGGACGTAGCAATGAGCAGTTCTTC. It encodes CASSEGQGRSNEQFF.

The chain uses TRBV28 and TRBJ1-2; D not certain. The CDR3 length is 13 residues. V was pared by 3 bases and J by 4 bases, with 9 bases between. Germline loops: CDR1 MDHEN, CDR2 SYDVKM. The CDR3 DNA reads as TGTGCCAGCAGTTTTGGGCAGGCCTATGGCTACACCTTC. Its translation is CASSFGQAYGYTF.

The chain has TRBV7-9 and TRBJ2-7; D may be TRBD2 (5 bases). CDR1 and CDR2 from the germline V gene are SEHNR and FQNEAQ (reference sequence). There are 14 residues in the CDR3. Deletions cut 4 bases from V and 6 bases from J, with 16 bases between. This CDR3 is CASSSPGIGGEQYF. The CDR3 nucleotides read TGTGCCAGCAGCTCCCCCGGGATAGGAGGCGAGCAGTACTTC. Full variable domain (rest looked up from reference TRBV7-9 and TRBJ2-7): DTGVSQNPRHKITKRGQNVTFRCDPISEHNRLYWYRQTLGQGPEFLTYFQNEAQLEKSRLLSDRFSAERPKGSFSTLEIQRTEQGDSAMYLCASSSPGIGGEQYFGPGTRLTVT.

The rearrangement joins TRBV6-6 to TRBJ1-2; the match to TRBD1 covers 9 bases. CDR3 size: 16 residues. J gave up 0 bases and V 8 bases, and 10 bases lay outside the gene matches. Germline CDR1 is MNHNY and CDR2 is SVGAGI (reference sequence). The CDR3 sequence: CASYIPGQGANYGYTF. CDR3 nucleotides: TGTGCCAGCTACATTCCGGGACAGGGAGCTAACTATGGCTACACCTTC.

The chain couples TRBV10-3 to TRBJ1-1; TRBD1 matches at 7 bases. CDR3 length equals 12 residues. V gave up 9 bases and J gave up 3 bases; unmatched junction bases: 4. The V gene's germline CDR1 is ENHRY and CDR2 SYGVKD. This chain's CDR3 is CAISDRDTEAFF. CDR3 in DNA: TGTGCCATATCCGACAGGGACACTGAAGCTTTCTTT.

The chain recombines TRBV5-8 with TRBJ2-1, with D perhaps TRBD1 (5 bases). The length of the CDR3 is 14 residues. V lost 0 bases and J 12 bases, leaving 16 bases between the germline ends. Germline V gene sequence: CDR1 SGHTS, CDR2 YDEGEE. CDR3 residues: CASSLDGPGRGQFF. CDR3 nucleotides: TGTGCCAGCAGCTTGGATGGGCCCGGTAGGGGGCAGTTCTTC.

The chain has TRBV28 and TRBJ1-5; D gene ambiguous. Germline CDR1 MDHEN, CDR2 SYDVKM. V shed 5 bases and J shed 5 bases, with 13 bases lying between them. CDR3 length: 14 amino acids. The CDR3: CASSLLAPYQPQHF. The CDR3 DNA sequence: TGTGCCAGCAGTCTCCTAGCCCCATATCAGCCCCAGCATTTT.